The following is a T cell receptor beta chain sequence with its context. The antigen remains undetermined. Possible read error: a much larger clone is one base away. The CDR3 sequence is 14 residues long. CDR1 LGHDT and CDR2 YNNKEL come from the germline V gene (reference sequence). This sample is drawn from a study of T cells in Graves' hyperthyroidism and ophthalmopathy. Study-level results: The majority of expanded thyroid clonotypes above 0.001 also appeared in blood.

TCR beta CDR3 regions were amplified from RNA. A set of HTBI primers served as the primers for a first-round RT-PCR of the TCR CDR3. Using its own MiXCR run on the multiplex PCR reads, TCRdb lists one record per CDR3 protein. The sample has about 400,000 distinct CDR3 sequences, around a sixth seen once. The source of the PBMCs was less than 12 ml of fresh peripheral blood. This chain joins TRBV3-1 and TRBJ2-5, with no clear D. Sequencing was carried out using blood. The sequence came from a woman between 18 and 29 years old with Graves' hyperthyroidism that later progressed to Graves' ophthalmopathy. CDR3 sequence (DNA): TGTGCCAGCAGCCAAACGGCGTCCCAAGAGACCCAGTGCTTC. Translation gives CASSQTASQETQCF.